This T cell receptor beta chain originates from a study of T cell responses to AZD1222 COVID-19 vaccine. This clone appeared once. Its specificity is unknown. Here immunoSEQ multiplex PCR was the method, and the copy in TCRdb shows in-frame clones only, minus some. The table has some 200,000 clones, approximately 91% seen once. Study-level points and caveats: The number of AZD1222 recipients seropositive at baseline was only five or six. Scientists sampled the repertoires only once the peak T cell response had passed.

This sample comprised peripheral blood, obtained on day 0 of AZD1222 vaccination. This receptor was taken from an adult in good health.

The CDR3 reads CASSLERGLRETQYF. CDR3 coding DNA: TGTGCCAGCAGCTTAGAAAGGGGGCTAAGGGAGACCCAGTACTTC. This rearrangement joins TRBV11-2 to TRBJ2-5; TRBD1 matches 7 bases. Germline V lookup: CDR1 SGHAT, CDR2 FQNNGV. V was pared by 0 bases and J by 5 bases, with 6 bases of the junction left unmatched. The CDR3 is 15 amino acids.